This TCR beta chain was found in a study of metastatic and nonmetastatic thyroid tumors. About the study: Repertoires from blood and tumor or nodule tissue of malignant and benign thyroid patients were compared.

Per the study methods: CDR3 differences across clinicopathological groups were used to build a distant-metastasis classifier for papillary thyroid cancer. TCRdb re-processed the PCR reads through MiXCR. These V and J calls originate from TCRdb's pipeline instead of the authors' own analysis. The table lists tens of thousands of clones, about 10% of them singletons, with approximately 22% in the top ten. No patient received treatment before thyroid surgery. Trimming cost V 6 bases and J 8 bases, with 13 bases left between them. Germline V CDR1 and CDR2: SNHLY, FYNNEI. CDR3 length equals 12 residues. In this sample, this clone turned up a few times. This may arise from a read error, as a much more abundant clone is one base away. Additional DNA sequences in this sample encode the identical CDR3.

Sequencing used blood. The chain carries TRBV2 and TRBJ1-2; D not resolved. The source is a female donor with papillary thyroid cancer or a benign thyroid nodule (not recorded which). Some clones in this sample may be carry-over from other donors' samples. CDR3 DNA: TGTGCCAGCAGATGGGAGCTACGAGGCTACACCTTC. Its protein product is CASRWELRGYTF.